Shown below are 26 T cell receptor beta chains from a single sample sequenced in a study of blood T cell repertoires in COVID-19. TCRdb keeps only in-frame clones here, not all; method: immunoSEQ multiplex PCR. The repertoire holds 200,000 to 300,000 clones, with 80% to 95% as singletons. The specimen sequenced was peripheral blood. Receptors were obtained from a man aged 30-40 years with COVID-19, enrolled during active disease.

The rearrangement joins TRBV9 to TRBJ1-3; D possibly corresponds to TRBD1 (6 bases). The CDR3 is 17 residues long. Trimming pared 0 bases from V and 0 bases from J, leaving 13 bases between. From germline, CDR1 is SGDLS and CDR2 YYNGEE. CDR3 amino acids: CASSVGDTAYSGNTIYF. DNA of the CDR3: TGTGCCAGCAGCGTAGGGGACACGGCTTACTCTGGAAACACCATATATTTT.

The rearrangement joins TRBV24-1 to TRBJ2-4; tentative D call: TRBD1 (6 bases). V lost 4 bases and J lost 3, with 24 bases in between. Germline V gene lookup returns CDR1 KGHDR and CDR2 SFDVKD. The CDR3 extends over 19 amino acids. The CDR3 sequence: CATSDTMNQGQGGKNIQYF. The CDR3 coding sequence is TGTGCCACCAGTGACACGATGAACCAGGGTCAAGGGGGCAAAAACATTCAGTACTTC.

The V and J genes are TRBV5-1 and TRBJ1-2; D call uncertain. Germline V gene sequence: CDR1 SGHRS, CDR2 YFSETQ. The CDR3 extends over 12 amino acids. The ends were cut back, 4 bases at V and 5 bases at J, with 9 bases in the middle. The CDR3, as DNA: TGCGCCAGCAGCATGGTCGGGTATGGCTACACCTTC. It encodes CASSMVGYGYTF.

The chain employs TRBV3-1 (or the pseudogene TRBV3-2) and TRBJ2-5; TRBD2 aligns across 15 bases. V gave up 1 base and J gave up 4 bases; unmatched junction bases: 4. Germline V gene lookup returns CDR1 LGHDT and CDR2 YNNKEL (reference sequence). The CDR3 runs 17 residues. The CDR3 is CASSQGTSGGAGETQYF. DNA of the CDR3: TGTGCCAGCAGCCAAGGGACTAGCGGGGGGGCCGGAGAGACCCAGTACTTC.

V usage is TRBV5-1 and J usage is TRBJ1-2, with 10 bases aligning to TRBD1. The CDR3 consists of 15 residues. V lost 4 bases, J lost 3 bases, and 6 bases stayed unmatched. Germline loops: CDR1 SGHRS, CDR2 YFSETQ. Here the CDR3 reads CASSPGGTGDYGYTF. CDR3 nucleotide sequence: TGCGCCAGCAGCCCCGGAGGGACAGGGGACTATGGCTACACCTTC.

The CDR3, as DNA: TGCGCCAGCAGCTCGGCGGGGACAGGCGAAAAACTGTTTTTT. It specifies CASSSAGTGEKLFF. The gene calls are TRBV5-1 and TRBJ1-4; 8 positions match TRBD1. The CDR3 has 14 residues. The ends lost 3 bases at V and 8 bases at J; junction bases unmatched: 6. In germline, CDR1 is SGHRS, CDR2 YFSETQ.

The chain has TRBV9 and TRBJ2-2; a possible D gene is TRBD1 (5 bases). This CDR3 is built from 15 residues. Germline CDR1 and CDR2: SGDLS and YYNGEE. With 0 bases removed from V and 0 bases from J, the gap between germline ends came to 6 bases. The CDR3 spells CASSVAQANTGELFF. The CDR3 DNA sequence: TGTGCCAGCAGCGTAGCACAGGCGAACACCGGGGAGCTGTTTTTT.

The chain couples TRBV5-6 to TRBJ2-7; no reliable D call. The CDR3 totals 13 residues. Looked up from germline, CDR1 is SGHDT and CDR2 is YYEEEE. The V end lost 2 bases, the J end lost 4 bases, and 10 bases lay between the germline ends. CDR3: CASSFSSRYEQYF. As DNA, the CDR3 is TGTGCCAGCAGCTTTTCTTCGAGATACGAGCAGTACTTC.

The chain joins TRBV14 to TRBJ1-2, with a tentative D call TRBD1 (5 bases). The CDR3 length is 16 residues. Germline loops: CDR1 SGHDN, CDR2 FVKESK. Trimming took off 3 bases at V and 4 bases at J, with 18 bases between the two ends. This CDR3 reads CASSHTRPGGGYGYTF. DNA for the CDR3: TGTGCCAGCAGCCACACCCGGCCGGGGGGAGGCTATGGCTACACCTTC.

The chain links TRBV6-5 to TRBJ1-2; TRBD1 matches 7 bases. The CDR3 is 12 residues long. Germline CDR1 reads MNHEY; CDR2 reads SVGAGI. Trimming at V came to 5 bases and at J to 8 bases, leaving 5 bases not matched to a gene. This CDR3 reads CASSPRDSGYTF. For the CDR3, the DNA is TGTGCCAGCAGTCCCCGGGACAGCGGCTACACCTTC.

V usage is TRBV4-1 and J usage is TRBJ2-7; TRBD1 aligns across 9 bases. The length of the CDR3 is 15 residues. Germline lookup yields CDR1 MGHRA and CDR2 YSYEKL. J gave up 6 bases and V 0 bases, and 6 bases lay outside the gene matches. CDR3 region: CASSQETGGKVEQYF. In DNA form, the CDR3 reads TGCGCCAGCAGCCAAGAAACAGGGGGCAAAGTCGAGCAGTACTTC.

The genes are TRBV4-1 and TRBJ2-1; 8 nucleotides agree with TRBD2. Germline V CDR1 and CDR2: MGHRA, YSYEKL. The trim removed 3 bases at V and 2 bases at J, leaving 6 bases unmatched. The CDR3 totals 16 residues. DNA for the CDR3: TGCGCCAGCAGCCACCTCGGACTAGCCCCCTACAATGAGCAGTTCTTC. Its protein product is CASSHLGLAPYNEQFF.

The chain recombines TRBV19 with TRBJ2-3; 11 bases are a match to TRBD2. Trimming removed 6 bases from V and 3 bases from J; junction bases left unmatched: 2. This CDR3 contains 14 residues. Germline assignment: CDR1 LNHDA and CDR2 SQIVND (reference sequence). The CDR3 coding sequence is TGTGCCAGTAGGTCTAGCGGGGGGACAGATACGCAGTATTTT. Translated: CASRSSGGTDTQYF.

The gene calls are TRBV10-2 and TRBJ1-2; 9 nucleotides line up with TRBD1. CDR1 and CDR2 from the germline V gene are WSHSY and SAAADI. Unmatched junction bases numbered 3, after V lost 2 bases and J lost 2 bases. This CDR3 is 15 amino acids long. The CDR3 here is CASSEPDRGNYGYTF. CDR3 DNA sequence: TGCGCCAGCAGTGAGCCCGACAGGGGGAACTATGGCTACACCTTC.

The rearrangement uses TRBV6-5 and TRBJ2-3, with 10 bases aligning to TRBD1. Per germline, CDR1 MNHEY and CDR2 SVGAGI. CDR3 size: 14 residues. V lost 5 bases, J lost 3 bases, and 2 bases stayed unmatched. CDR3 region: CASSPGQGTDTQYF. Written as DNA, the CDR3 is TGTGCCAGCAGTCCGGGACAGGGGACAGATACGCAGTATTTT.

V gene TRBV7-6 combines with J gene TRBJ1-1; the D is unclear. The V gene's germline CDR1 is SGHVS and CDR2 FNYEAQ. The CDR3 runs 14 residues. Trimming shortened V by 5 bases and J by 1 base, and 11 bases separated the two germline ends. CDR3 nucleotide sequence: TGTGCCAGCAGCCCCACCCCCGGGAACACTGAAGCTTTCTTT. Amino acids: CASSPTPGNTEAFF. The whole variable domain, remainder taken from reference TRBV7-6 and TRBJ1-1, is GAGVSQSPRYKVTKRGQDVALRCDPISGHVSLYWYRQALGQGPEFLTYFNYEAQQDKSGLPNDRFSAERPEGSISTLTIQRTEQRDSAMYRCASSPTPGNTEAFFGQGTRLTVV.

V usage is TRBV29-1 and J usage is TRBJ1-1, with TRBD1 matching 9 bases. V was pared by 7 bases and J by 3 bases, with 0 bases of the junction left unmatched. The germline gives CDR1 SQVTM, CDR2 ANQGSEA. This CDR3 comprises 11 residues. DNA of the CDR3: TGCAGCGGGGACAGGGACACTGAAGCTTTCTTT. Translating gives CSGDRDTEAFF.

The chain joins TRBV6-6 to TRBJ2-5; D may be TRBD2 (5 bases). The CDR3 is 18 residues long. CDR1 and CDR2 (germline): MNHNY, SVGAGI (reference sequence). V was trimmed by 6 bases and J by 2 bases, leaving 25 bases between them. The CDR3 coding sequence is TGTGCCAGCAGGCGAACCTACCTTGGACGGACTCCACAAGAGACCCAGTACTTC. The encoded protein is CASRRTYLGRTPQETQYF.

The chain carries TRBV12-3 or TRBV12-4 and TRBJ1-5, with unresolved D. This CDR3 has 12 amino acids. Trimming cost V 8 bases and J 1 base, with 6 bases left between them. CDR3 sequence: CASGLSNQPQHF. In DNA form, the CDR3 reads TGTGCCAGCGGACTAAGCAATCAGCCCCAGCATTTT.

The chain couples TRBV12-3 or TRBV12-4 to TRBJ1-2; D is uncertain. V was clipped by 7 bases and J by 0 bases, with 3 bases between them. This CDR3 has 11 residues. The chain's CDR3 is CASIANYGYTF. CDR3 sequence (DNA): TGTGCCAGCATAGCTAACTATGGCTACACCTTC.

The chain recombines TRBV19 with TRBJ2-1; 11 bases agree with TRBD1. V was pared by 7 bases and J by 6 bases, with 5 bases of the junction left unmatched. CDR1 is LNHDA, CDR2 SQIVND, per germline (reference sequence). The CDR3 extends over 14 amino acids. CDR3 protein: CASIGGQGGNEQFF. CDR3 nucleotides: TGTGCCAGTATCGGGGGACAGGGGGGCAATGAGCAGTTCTTC.

CDR3 DNA: TGTGCCAGCAGCTCTCAGGGGGCGGGTAATTCACCCCTCCACTTT. It codes for CASSSQGAGNSPLHF. V and J are TRBV7-3 and TRBJ1-6, with 8 bases fitting TRBD1. This CDR3 region has 15 residues. Germline assignment: CDR1 SGHTA and CDR2 FQGTGA. Germline trimming cut 4 bases from V and 6 bases from J; bases unmatched to any gene: 5. The full variable domain, its missing parts supplied by reference TRBV7-3 and TRBJ1-6, is GAGVSQTPSNKVTEKGKYVELRCDPISGHTALYWYRQSLGQGPEFLIYFQGTGAADDSGLPNDRFFAVRPEGSVSTLKIQRTERGDSAVYLCASSSQGAGNSPLHFGNGTRLTVT.

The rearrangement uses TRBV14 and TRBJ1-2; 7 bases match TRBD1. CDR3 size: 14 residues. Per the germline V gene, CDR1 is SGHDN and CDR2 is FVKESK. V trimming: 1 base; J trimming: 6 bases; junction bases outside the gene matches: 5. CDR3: CASSQVRQGDGYTF. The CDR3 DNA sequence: TGTGCCAGCAGCCAAGTGCGGCAGGGGGATGGCTACACCTTC.

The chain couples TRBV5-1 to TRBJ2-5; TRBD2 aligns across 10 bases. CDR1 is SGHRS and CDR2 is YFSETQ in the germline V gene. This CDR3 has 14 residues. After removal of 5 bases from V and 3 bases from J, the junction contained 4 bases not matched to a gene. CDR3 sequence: CASRQSGGEETQYF. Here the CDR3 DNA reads TGCGCCAGCAGACAGAGCGGGGGGGAAGAGACCCAGTACTTC.

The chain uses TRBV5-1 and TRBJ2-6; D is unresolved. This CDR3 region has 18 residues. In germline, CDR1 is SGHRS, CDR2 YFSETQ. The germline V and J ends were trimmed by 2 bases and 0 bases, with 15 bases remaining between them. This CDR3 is CASSFGQSTYSGANVLTF. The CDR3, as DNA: TGCGCCAGCAGCTTTGGGCAGAGTACTTACTCTGGGGCCAACGTCCTGACTTTC.

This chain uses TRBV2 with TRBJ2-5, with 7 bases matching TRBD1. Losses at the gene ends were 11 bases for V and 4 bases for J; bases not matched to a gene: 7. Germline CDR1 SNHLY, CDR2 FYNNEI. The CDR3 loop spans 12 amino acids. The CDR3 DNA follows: TGTGCCGACAGACAGGGACCAGAGACCCAGTACTTC. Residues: CADRQGPETQYF. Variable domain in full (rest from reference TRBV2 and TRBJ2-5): EPEVTQTPSHQVTQMGQEVILRCVPISNHLYFYWYRQILGQKVEFLVSFYNNEISEKSEIFDDQFSVERPDGSNFTLKIRSTKLEDSAMYFCADRQGPETQYFGPGTRLLVL.